The clone carrying this TCR beta chain was picked up many times. This specimen belongs to a study of T cells after posttransplantation cyclophosphamide. Only in-frame clones appear in the TCRdb table, and some are missing; sequencing was by immunoSEQ multiplex PCR. The record shows 35,000 to 45,000 clones for this sample, with no singletons present. The CDR3 loop spans 13 amino acids. V lost 4 bases and J 8 bases, leaving 12 bases between the germline ends. CDR1 is MNHNS, CDR2 SASEGT, per germline. The TCR was taken from a man aged 35-49 years in good health, CMV-negative, and a related stem cell transplant donor. The chain is built from TRBV6-1 and TRBJ1-3; D remains ambiguous. The sample taken for sequencing was PBMCs. CDR3 sequence reads: CASSGYADYTIYF. The DNA for the CDR3 is TGTGCCAGCAGTGGATACGCCGACTACACCATATATTTT.